Shown below are 29 T cell receptor beta chains from a single sample sequenced in a study of siplizumab effects on memory and regulatory T cells. Antigen specificity for these receptors is unknown. The repertoire was sequenced with immunoSEQ multiplex PCR; TCRdb's copy has only in-frame clones and lacks some. The sample shows 15,000 to 20,000 clones, under 50% of them seen only once. Mixed lymphocyte reaction cells underwent roughly six days of coculture at 37°C. Specimen: CFSE-low (dividing) CD4+ T cells sorted from an allogeneic mixed lymphocyte reaction. These receptors were collected from a human donor in good health; the cells came from an allogeneic mixed lymphocyte reaction.

The chain links TRBV19 to TRBJ2-5; the match to TRBD1 covers 7 bases. CDR3 size: 14 residues. Germline loops: CDR1 LNHDA, CDR2 SQIVND (reference sequence). V was pared by 5 bases and J by 2 bases, with 5 bases of the junction left unmatched. In DNA, the CDR3 is TGTGCCAGTAGTGTCGGGACAGTACAAGAGACCCAGTACTTC. It is translated as CASSVGTVQETQYF.

The chain couples TRBV10-3 to TRBJ2-5; D ambiguous. The CDR3 extends over 13 amino acids. V was trimmed by 5 bases and J by 3 bases, leaving 10 bases between them. In germline, CDR1 is ENHRY, CDR2 SYGVKD. The CDR3 nucleotides are TGTGCCATCAGTCTTAGTAGAGAAGAGACCCAGTACTTC. Translating gives CAISLSREETQYF.

The V and J genes are TRBV18 and TRBJ2-6; no clear D gene. The V gene's germline CDR1 is KGHSH and CDR2 LQKENI. The CDR3 runs 16 residues. V lost 6 bases and J 0 bases, leaving 12 bases between the germline ends. CDR3 amino acids: CASSRIFNSGANVLTF. In DNA form, the CDR3 reads TGTGCCAGCTCTCGCATATTCAACTCTGGGGCCAACGTCCTGACTTTC.

This chain connects TRBV7-3 to TRBJ1-2; D remains ambiguous. Trimming cost V 2 bases and J 0 bases, with 10 bases left between them. This CDR3 spans 15 amino acids. Germline-derived CDR1 and CDR2 are SGHTA and FQGTGA. The DNA of the CDR3 is TGTGCCAGCAGCTTAGTGCCAGCTCCTAACTATGGCTACACCTTC. Translating it yields CASSLVPAPNYGYTF.

The chain couples TRBV18 to TRBJ1-4; TRBD1 might be the D (6 bases). CDR1 and CDR2 from the germline V gene are KGHSH and LQKENI. The CDR3 covers 13 residues. V was trimmed by 2 bases and J by 5 bases, leaving 6 bases between them. The DNA for the CDR3 is TGTGCCAGCTCACCAAGGGGGAATGAAAAACTGTTTTTT. Residues: CASSPRGNEKLFF.

This clone showed up just a few times. V and J are TRBV5-5 and TRBJ1-1; TRBD1 agrees at 7 bases. The V gene's germline CDR1 is SGHKS and CDR2 YYEKEE (reference sequence). This CDR3 spans 18 amino acids. V gave up 5 bases and J gave up 0 bases; unmatched junction bases: 16. CDR3 sequence (DNA): TGTGCCAGCAGTCGAAAGCTAGGGGAGGGGGCTATGAACACTGAAGCTTTCTTT. Translation: CASSRKLGEGAMNTEAFF.

The V gene is TRBV2, the J gene TRBJ2-7; D tentatively fits TRBD1 or TRBD2 (6 bases each). Trimming removed 8 bases at V and 3 bases at J, with 14 bases between. CDR3 length: 13 residues. Germline CDR1 is SNHLY and CDR2 is FYNNEI. The CDR3 loop reads CASGGGMGYEQYF. The DNA for the CDR3 is TGTGCCAGCGGAGGGGGAATGGGCTACGAGCAGTACTTC.

The chain carries TRBV2 and TRBJ2-3, with D unclear. Trimming took 8 bases from V and 0 from J, leaving 6 bases between them. The CDR3 is 12 residues long. Germline V CDR1 and CDR2: SNHLY, FYNNEI. CDR3 in amino acids: CASSTSTDTQYF. Written as DNA, the CDR3 is TGTGCCAGCTCTACTAGCACAGATACGCAGTATTTT.

This clone is termed medium-sized. The rearrangement links TRBV18 to TRBJ1-1; weak D call: TRBD1 (6 bases). V dropped 6 bases and J dropped 4 bases, with 18 bases sitting between them. From germline, CDR1 is KGHSH and CDR2 LQKENI. This CDR3 has 15 residues. The CDR3 DNA is TGTGCCAGCTCCGTACAGGGATTTGAGGGCACTGAAGCTTTCTTT. Protein product: CASSVQGFEGTEAFF.

The V and J genes are TRBV27 and TRBJ2-2; D perhaps matches TRBD1 (6 bases). V was clipped by 8 bases and J by 6 bases, with 13 bases between them. CDR1 is MNHEY, CDR2 SMNVEV, per germline (reference sequence). The CDR3 extends over 13 amino acids. The CDR3 region is CASRIEGAGELFF. The DNA for the CDR3 is TGTGCCAGCCGAATCGAGGGGGCCGGGGAGCTGTTTTTT.

This chain uses TRBV6-1 with TRBJ1-1; D gene unclear. Germline CDR1 is MNHNS and CDR2 is SASEGT. V was shortened by 5 bases and J by 1 base, with 8 bases between the two germline ends. This CDR3 has 13 amino acids. For the CDR3, the DNA is TGTGCCAGCAGTCCACCAAAGAACACTGAAGCTTTCTTT. This encodes CASSPPKNTEAFF.

J is TRBJ1-5 and V is TRBV18, with D hard to call. Germline V CDR1 and CDR2: KGHSH, LQKENI. The CDR3 has 13 amino acids. The V gene lost 2 bases and the J gene lost 3 bases, with 5 bases spanning the gap. CDR3 loop: CASSPGINQPQHF. The DNA of the CDR3 is TGTGCCAGCTCACCAGGAATCAATCAGCCCCAGCATTTT.

CDR3 amino acids: CASSRAVGGGTDTQYF. In nucleotides, the CDR3 is TGTGCCAGCAGCCGTGCCGTGGGAGGGGGCACAGATACGCAGTATTTT. J is TRBJ2-3 and V is TRBV5-4, with TRBD2 matching 7 bases. Germline V lookup: CDR1 SGHNT, CDR2 YYREEE (reference sequence). J lost 1 base, V lost 4 bases, and 9 bases had no gene match. The CDR3 loop spans 16 amino acids.

A few counts support this clone. V and J are TRBV28 and TRBJ1-5; the match to TRBD1 covers 9 bases. With 8 bases clipped from V and 4 bases from J, the junction kept 9 bases outside the gene matches. CDR1 is MDHEN and CDR2 is SYDVKM in the germline V gene. The CDR3 loop spans 15 amino acids. In DNA form, the CDR3 reads TGTGCCAGCGGAGTTCTGGGACAGGGTAATCAGCCCCAGCATTTT. Its protein is CASGVLGQGNQPQHF.

The rearrangement joins TRBV28 to TRBJ2-3, with D perhaps matching TRBD1 or TRBD2 (6 bases each). The CDR3 is 20 amino acids. Germline V lookup: CDR1 MDHEN, CDR2 SYDVKM. Trimming pared 0 bases from V and 1 base from J, leaving 23 bases between. The DNA of the CDR3 is TGTGCCAGCAGTTTATGGGGGGGAGGCAGGGGAAAATTCGGCACAGATACGCAGTATTTT. It is translated as CASSLWGGGRGKFGTDTQYF. Looking up the rest from reference TRBV28 and TRBJ2-3 gives the full variable domain: DVKVTQSSRYLVKRTGEKVFLECVQDMDHENMFWYRQDPGLGLRLIYFSYDVKMKEKGDIPEGYSVSREKKERFSLILESASTNQTSMYLCASSLWGGGRGKFGTDTQYFGPGTRLTVL.

The rearrangement joins TRBV5-1 to TRBJ1-2; the D is unclear. The ends were cut back, 0 bases at V and 10 bases at J, with 16 bases in the middle. The CDR3 loop spans 14 amino acids. Looked up from germline, CDR1 is SGHRS and CDR2 is YFSETQ. The CDR3 protein is CASSLGGGFIDYTF. The CDR3 region has the DNA TGCGCCAGCAGCTTGGGCGGAGGGTTTATTGACTACACCTTC.

The sample holds a few counts of this clone. This chain joins TRBV6-5 and TRBJ1-2; D may be TRBD1 (5 bases). The CDR3 is made up of 14 amino acids. V dropped 4 bases and J dropped 4 bases, with 13 bases sitting between them. Germline assignment: CDR1 MNHEY and CDR2 SVGAGI. The CDR3, as DNA: TGTGCCAGCAGTTCGTCGACAGCCCTCTATGGCTACACCTTC. Its translation: CASSSSTALYGYTF.

This clone has more than one count but fewer than ten. The gene calls are TRBV6-6 and TRBJ1-2; the D is unclear. This CDR3 spans 11 amino acids. The germline gives CDR1 MNHNY, CDR2 SVGAGI (reference sequence). Trimming stripped 2 bases from V and 9 bases from J, with 7 bases between. The CDR3 loop reads CASSYVWSYTF. The CDR3 DNA is TGTGCCAGCAGTTACGTCTGGAGCTACACCTTC.

In the case of this clone: The same CDR3 arises from other DNA sequences in this sample as well. The genes are TRBV5-4 and TRBJ2-3; the D is unclear. Between the trimmed V and J ends, which lost 0 bases and 2 bases, there was a span of 4 bases. The CDR3 consists of 13 residues. Germline-derived CDR1 and CDR2 are SGHNT and YYREEE (reference sequence). The CDR3 DNA follows: TGTGCCAGCAGCTTGGACTCCACAGATACGCAGTATTTT. Translating it yields CASSLDSTDTQYF.

This clone turned up a few times. V is TRBV5-4 and J is TRBJ1-5; TRBD1 matches at 8 bases. The CDR3 totals 16 residues. Trimming cost V 5 bases and J 2 bases; bases outside gene matches: 9. The germline V gene has CDR1 SGHNT and CDR2 YYREEE (reference sequence). CDR3 region: CASSHSAGGGNQPQHF. The CDR3 coding sequence is TGTGCCAGCAGTCACTCCGCAGGGGGCGGCAATCAGCCCCAGCATTTT.

The chain carries TRBV7-3 and TRBJ2-7; D might be TRBD2 (5 bases). Germline CDR1 and CDR2: SGHTA and FQGTGA. The CDR3 has 13 residues. V was pared by 2 bases and J by 6 bases, with 11 bases between. In DNA, the CDR3 is TGTGCCAGCAGCTTAGGCCGGGCGGGCGAGCAGTACTTC. This codes for CASSLGRAGEQYF.

This clone occurred a few times. The CDR3 here is CASSLWGRDTEAFF. In DNA, the CDR3 is TGCGCCAGCAGCTTATGGGGCAGGGACACTGAAGCTTTCTTT. This rearrangement joins TRBV5-1 to TRBJ1-1; a weak D match, TRBD1 (5 bases). Trimming removed 2 bases from V and 3 bases from J, with 11 bases in between. The germline CDR1 and CDR2 sequences are SGHRS and YFSETQ. The CDR3 has 14 amino acids.

Here the CDR3 DNA reads TGTGCCAGCCGGACAGGGGGCCTGGAGCTGTTTTTT. Residues: CASRTGGLELFF. The rearrangement links TRBV2 to TRBJ2-2; TRBD1 matches 11 bases. Germline CDR1 and CDR2: SNHLY and FYNNEI. This CDR3 region has 12 residues. The V gene end was trimmed by 8 bases and the J gene end by 10 bases; junction bases not matched to a gene: 3.

The chain links TRBV10-1 to TRBJ2-1; D tentatively reads TRBD1 or TRBD2 (5 bases each). The ends were cut back, 7 bases at V and 2 bases at J, with 18 bases in the middle. Germline assignment: CDR1 WNHNN and CDR2 SYGVQD (reference sequence). The CDR3 extends over 16 amino acids. The CDR3 DNA sequence: TGCGCCAGCAAAATCCGGGACGCATTTCCCTACAATGAGCAGTTCTTC. It translates to CASKIRDAFPYNEQFF.

The CDR3 protein is CASRGGTGTEKLFF. The CDR3 bases are TGTGCCAGCAGGGGCGGGACAGGGACAGAAAAACTGTTTTTT. J is TRBJ1-4 and V is TRBV6-6; 9 nucleotides agree with TRBD1. The trim removed 6 bases at V and 8 bases at J, leaving 7 bases unmatched. The CDR3 is 14 amino acids. Germline V lookup: CDR1 MNHNY, CDR2 SVGAGI (reference sequence).

Sample share makes this clone medium-sized. The rearrangement uses TRBV2 and TRBJ1-1, with unresolved D. The germline V gene has CDR1 SNHLY and CDR2 FYNNEI. This CDR3 has 13 residues. With 5 bases removed from V and 0 bases from J, the gap between germline ends came to 7 bases. CDR3 sequence: CASSLHLNTEAFF. The CDR3 nucleotides are TGTGCCAGCAGTTTACACCTGAACACTGAAGCTTTCTTT.

The chain couples TRBV5-4 to TRBJ2-3; maybe TRBD1 (6 bases). V shed 4 bases and J shed 4 bases, with 10 bases lying between them. CDR3 length: 13 residues. The germline CDR1 and CDR2 sequences are SGHNT and YYREEE (reference sequence). Here the CDR3 DNA reads TGTGCCAGCAGCAGCCAGGGGTCAGATACGCAGTATTTT. Translation gives CASSSQGSDTQYF. The full variable domain, completed using reference TRBV5-4 and TRBJ2-3, is ETGVTQSPTHLIKTRGQQVTLRCSSQSGHNTVSWYQQALGQGPQFIFQYYREEENGRGNFPPRFSGLQFPNYSSELNVNALELDDSALYLCASSSQGSDTQYFGPGTRLTVL.

This chain connects TRBV9 to TRBJ2-5; 10 positions agree with TRBD2. The CDR3 contains 18 residues. CDR1 SGDLS and CDR2 YYNGEE come from the germline V gene. V gave up 0 bases and J gave up 2 bases; unmatched junction bases: 10. DNA of the CDR3: TGTGCCAGCAGCGTAGGAGCAGGGAGCGGGGGGGTGCAAGAGACCCAGTACTTC. It codes for CASSVGAGSGGVQETQYF.

The J gene is TRBJ1-1, the V gene TRBV28; D is unresolved. Trimming cost V 4 bases and J 3 bases, with 6 bases left between them. Germline CDR1 and CDR2: MDHEN and SYDVKM. The CDR3 loop spans 12 amino acids. CDR3 residues: CASSSSYTEAFF. Here the CDR3 DNA reads TGTGCCAGCAGTTCCTCCTACACTGAAGCTTTCTTT.